This TCR beta chain was documented in a study of OX40 agonist ivuxolimab in advanced cancers. Across the whole study: Patients assigned to dose escalation were diagnosed with hepatocellular carcinoma, melanoma, renal cell or head and neck cancer. Partial responses, seen in three patients, involved one hepatocellular carcinoma and two cutaneous melanomas.

The data were produced by immunoSEQ multiplex PCR, yet TCRdb's version contains in-frame clones alone and is incomplete. This table holds 42,000 or so clones, about four fifths found once. CDR3 size: 14 residues. CDR1 MNHEY and CDR2 SMNVEV come from the germline V gene (reference sequence). V lost 1 base and J lost 8, with 14 bases in between. Study conclusions and caveats: Compared with CD4+, CD8+ T cells on average had more expanded clones.

On this clone itself: The antigen is undetermined.

This chain connects TRBV27 to TRBJ1-2, with a weak D call TRBD1 (6 bases). The clonotype comes from an adult with an advanced solid tumor such as melanoma, head and neck, liver or kidney cancer. Material: CD4+ or CD8+ T cells sorted from blood, obtained in a trial of the OX40 agonist ivuxolimab. The CDR3: CASSLFTGAKGYTF. In DNA form, the CDR3 reads TGTGCCAGCAGTTTATTTACGGGGGCTAAGGGCTACACCTTC.